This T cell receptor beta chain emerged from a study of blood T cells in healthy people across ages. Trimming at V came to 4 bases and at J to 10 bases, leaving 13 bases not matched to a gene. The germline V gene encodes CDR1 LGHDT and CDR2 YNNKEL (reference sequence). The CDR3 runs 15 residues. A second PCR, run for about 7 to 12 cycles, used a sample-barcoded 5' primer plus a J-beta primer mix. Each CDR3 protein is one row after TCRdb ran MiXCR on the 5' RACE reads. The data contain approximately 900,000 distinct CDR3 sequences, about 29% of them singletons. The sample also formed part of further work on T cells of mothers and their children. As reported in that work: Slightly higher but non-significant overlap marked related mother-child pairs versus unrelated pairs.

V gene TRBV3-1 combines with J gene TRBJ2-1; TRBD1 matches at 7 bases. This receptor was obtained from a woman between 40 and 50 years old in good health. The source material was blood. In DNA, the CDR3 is TGTGCCAGCAGCCGCTTGGAACAGGGGAACTACGAGCAGTTCTTC. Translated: CASSRLEQGNYEQFF.